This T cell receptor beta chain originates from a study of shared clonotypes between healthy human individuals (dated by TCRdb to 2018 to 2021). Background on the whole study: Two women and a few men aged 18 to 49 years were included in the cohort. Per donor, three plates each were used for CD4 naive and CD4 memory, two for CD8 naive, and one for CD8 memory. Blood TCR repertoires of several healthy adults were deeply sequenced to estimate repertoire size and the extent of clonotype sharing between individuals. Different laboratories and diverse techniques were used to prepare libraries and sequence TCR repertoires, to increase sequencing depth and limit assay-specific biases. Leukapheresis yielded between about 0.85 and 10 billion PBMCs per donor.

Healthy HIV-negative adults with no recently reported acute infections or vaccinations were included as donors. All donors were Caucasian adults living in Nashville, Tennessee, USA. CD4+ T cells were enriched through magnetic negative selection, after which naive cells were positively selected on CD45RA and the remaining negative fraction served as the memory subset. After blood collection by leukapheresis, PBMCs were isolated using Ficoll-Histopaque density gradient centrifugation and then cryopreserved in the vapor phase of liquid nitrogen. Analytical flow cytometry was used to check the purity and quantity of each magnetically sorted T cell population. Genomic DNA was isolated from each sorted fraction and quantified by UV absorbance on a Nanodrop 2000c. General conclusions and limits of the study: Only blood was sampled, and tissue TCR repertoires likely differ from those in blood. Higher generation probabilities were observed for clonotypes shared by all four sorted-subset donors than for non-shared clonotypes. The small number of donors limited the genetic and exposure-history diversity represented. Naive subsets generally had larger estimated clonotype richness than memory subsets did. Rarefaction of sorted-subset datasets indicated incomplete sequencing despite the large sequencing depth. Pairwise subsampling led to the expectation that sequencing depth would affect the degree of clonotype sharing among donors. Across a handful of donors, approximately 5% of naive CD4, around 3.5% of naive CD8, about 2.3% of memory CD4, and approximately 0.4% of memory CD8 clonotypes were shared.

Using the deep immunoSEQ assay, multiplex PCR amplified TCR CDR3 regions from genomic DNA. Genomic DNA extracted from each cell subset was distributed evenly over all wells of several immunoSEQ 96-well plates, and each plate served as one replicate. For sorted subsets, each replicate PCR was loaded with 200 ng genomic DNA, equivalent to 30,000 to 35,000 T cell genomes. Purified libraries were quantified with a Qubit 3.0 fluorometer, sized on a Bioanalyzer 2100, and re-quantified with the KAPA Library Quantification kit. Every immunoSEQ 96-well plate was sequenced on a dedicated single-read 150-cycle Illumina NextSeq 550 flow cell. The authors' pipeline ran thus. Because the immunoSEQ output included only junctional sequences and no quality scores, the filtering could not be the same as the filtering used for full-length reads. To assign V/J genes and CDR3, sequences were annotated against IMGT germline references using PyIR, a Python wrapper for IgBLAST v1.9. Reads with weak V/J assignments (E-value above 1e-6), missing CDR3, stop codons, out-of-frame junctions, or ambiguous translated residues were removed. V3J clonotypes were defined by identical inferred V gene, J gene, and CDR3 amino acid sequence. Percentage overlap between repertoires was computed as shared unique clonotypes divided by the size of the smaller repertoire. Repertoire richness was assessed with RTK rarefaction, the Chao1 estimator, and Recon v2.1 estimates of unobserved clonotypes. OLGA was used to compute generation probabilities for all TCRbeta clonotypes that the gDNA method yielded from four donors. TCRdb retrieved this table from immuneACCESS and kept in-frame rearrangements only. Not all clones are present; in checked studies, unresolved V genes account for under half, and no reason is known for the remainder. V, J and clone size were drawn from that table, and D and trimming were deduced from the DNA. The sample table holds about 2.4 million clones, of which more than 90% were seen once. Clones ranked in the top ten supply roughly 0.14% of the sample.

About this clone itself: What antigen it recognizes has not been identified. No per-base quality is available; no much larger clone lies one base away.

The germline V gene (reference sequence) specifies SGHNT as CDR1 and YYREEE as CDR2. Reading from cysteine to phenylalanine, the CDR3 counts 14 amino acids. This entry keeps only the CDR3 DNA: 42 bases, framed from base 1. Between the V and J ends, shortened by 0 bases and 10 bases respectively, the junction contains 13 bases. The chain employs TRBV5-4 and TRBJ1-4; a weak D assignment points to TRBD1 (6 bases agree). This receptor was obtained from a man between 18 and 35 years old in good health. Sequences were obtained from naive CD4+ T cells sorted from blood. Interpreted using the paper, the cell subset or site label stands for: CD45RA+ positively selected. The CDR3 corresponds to CASSLEGGLPKLFF. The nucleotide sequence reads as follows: TGTGCCAGCAGCTTGGAGGGGGGACTTCCAAAACTGTTTTTT.